A single sample gave rise to the 3 T cell receptor beta chains below, sequenced in a study of circulating and synovial CD4+ cells in juvenile arthritis. TCRdb's table, derived via immunoSEQ multiplex PCR, lists solely in-frame clones and lacks some. The sample includes around 13,000 clones, roughly 83% of them seen just once. Material for sequencing was CD4+ T cells from synovial fluid. These receptors all stem from a human patient with juvenile idiopathic arthritis. Some clones in this sample may be carry-over from other donors' samples.

This chain joins TRBV7-2 and TRBJ1-1, with 8 bases lining up with TRBD1. CDR3 length: 15 amino acids. Germline lookup yields CDR1 SGHTA and CDR2 FQGNSA. With 1 base clipped from V and 8 bases from J, the junction kept 9 bases outside the gene matches. The CDR3 reads CASSLVPGGHREAFF. The CDR3 DNA is TGTGCCAGCAGCTTAGTCCCAGGGGGCCATCGAGAAGCTTTCTTT.

The V call is TRBV5-4, the J call TRBJ2-7; tentative D call: TRBD1 (6 bases). This CDR3 comprises 14 residues. Trimming removed 5 bases at V and 0 bases at J, with 12 bases between. Germline CDR1 is SGHNT and CDR2 is YYREEE (reference sequence). The CDR3 sequence is CASSPTGNSYEQYF. The DNA for the CDR3 is TGTGCCAGCAGTCCTACAGGGAACTCCTACGAGCAGTACTTC.

CDR3 in amino acids: CASSSRGEGQPQHF. CDR3 bases: TGTGCCAGCAGCTCGAGAGGGGAGGGGCAGCCCCAGCATTTT. V and J are TRBV12-1 and TRBJ1-5. TRBV12-1 is a recognized pseudogene. The CDR3 loop spans 14 amino acids.